The entry below describes one T cell receptor beta chain. Its antigen is undetermined. The sample originates from a study of Graves' ophthalmopathy and Graves' hyperthyroidism. Findings and caveats of the study: Its predictions of ophthalmopathy progression gave the model around 71% sensitivity and 72% to 80% specificity. Most clonotypes expanded in thyroid above 0.001 frequency were present in blood too.

For repertoire sequencing, the TCR beta CDR3 regions were amplified from RNA transcripts. RT-PCR in the first round used HTBI primers; a second-round multiplex PCR followed. MiXCR was run by TCRdb on the multiplex PCR reads, yielding one entry per CDR3 protein. The sample shows approximately 700,000 distinct CDR3 sequences, roughly 40% of them seen only once. V dropped 5 bases and J dropped 8 bases, with 9 bases sitting between them. The CDR3 has 12 residues. Germline assignment: CDR1 SGHTA and CDR2 FQGTGA. Sequenced input: peripheral blood. This TCR came from an adult man with Graves' ophthalmopathy. The chain combines TRBV7-3 with TRBJ2-2; D gene unclear. The CDR3 coding sequence is TGTGCCAGCAGCGCGGCGATAGGGGAGCTGTTTTTT. Its protein is CASSAAIGELFF.